Listed below are T cell receptor beta chains from one sample, sequenced in a study of CD8 T cells in Susac syndrome. Via MiXCR, TCRdb re-called the immunoSEQ multiplex PCR reads, giving one row per CDR3 protein. Here the sample spans 65,000 to 90,000 distinct CDR3 sequences, about 95% being singletons. Source material: CD8+ T cells from PBMCs. The receptors here all came from a human donor with multiple sclerosis. The CDR3 runs from the conserved cysteine through the conserved F or W. The order of the fields is V gene, J gene, CDR3 length, CDR3 protein.

>TRBV27|TRBJ2-2|14
CASSLGLYTGELFF
>TRBV4-1|TRBJ1-5|15
CASSQTGGEDQPQHF
>TRBV29-1|TRBJ2-1|17
CSVEVRGREGISNEQFF
>TRBV27|TRBJ1-1|13
CASTPNSRSEAFF
>TRBV12-3/TRBV12-4|TRBJ2-7|13
CASRGQGQYEQYF
>TRBV6-5|TRBJ1-1|14
CASSPDGAGTEAFF
>TRBV7-8|TRBJ2-1|17
CASSLGSLAGPYNEQFF
>TRBV2|TRBJ1-5|15
CASRVTGGMEQPQHF
>TRBV12-5|TRBJ2-2|15
CASGLRQGITGELFF
>TRBV6-6|TRBJ2-5|15
CASSYSLGEKETQYF
>TRBV4-1|TRBJ1-1|15
CASSQDPAPNTEAFF
>TRBV15|TRBJ1-5|14
CATSRGPSNQPQHF
>TRBV4-3|TRBJ2-7|16
CASSQNPDRGLDEQYF
>TRBV29-1|TRBJ2-1|11
CSVALNNEQFF
>TRBV12-3/TRBV12-4|TRBJ2-2|16
CASSGQGARDTGELFF
>TRBV7-9|TRBJ2-1|15
CASSFTLSSYNEQFF
>TRBV29-1|TRBJ1-1|13
CSVGLRGNTEAFF
>TRBV27|TRBJ2-1|11
CASSAHGQQFF
>TRBV5-1|TRBJ2-3|16
CASSLERAQGVDTQYF
>TRBV7-9|TRBJ1-3|13
CASDGRGGNTIYF
>TRBV27|TRBJ2-2|14
CASSLRLAAGELFF
>TRBV7-9|TRBJ2-7|13
CASSPTSKYEQYF
>TRBV5-1|TRBJ1-1|15
CASSLLGHSNTEAFF
>TRBV29-1|TRBJ2-7|14
CSVLSRDRGWEQYF
>TRBV27|TRBJ2-5|15
CASSLGLAGVRTQYF
>TRBV27|TRBJ2-5|13
CASKEGLQETQYF
>TRBV9|TRBJ2-2|16
CASSVESGGNTGELFF
>TRBV5-4|TRBJ2-1|12
CASSPWRREQFF
>TRBV15|TRBJ2-4|14
CATSNRQGKNIQYF